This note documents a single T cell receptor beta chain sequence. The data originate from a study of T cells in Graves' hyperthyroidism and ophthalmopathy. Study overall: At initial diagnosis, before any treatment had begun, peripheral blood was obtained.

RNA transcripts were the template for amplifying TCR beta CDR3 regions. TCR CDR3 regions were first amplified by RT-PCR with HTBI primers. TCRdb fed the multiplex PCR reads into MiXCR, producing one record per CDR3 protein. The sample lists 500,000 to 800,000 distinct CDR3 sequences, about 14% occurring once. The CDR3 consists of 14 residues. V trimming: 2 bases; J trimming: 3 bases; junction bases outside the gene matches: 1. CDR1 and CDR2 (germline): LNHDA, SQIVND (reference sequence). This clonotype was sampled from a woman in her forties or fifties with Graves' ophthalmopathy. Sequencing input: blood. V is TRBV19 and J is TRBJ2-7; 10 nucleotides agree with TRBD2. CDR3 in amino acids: CASSISSGSYEQYF. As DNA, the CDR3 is TGTGCCAGTAGTATATCTAGCGGGAGCTACGAGCAGTACTTC.